Shown below are 12 T cell receptor beta chains from a single sample sequenced in a study. MiXCR, run by TCRdb on the RT-PCR reads, gives a single entry per CDR3 protein. This table has more than 600,000 distinct CDR3 sequences, 11% to 15% appearing once. The specimen sequenced was memory CD4+ T cells from blood. The source of these receptors is a female donor in good health, serving as a healthy control.

The V gene is TRBV5-1, the J gene TRBJ2-2; 8 bases are a match to TRBD1. This CDR3 is built from 15 residues. V shed 2 bases, J shed 5 bases, and the junction held 5 bases outside the gene matches. Germline V gene lookup returns CDR1 SGHRS and CDR2 YFSETQ. CDR3 amino acids: CASSFIGQGTGELFF. Written as DNA, the CDR3 is TGCGCCAGCAGCTTTATCGGACAGGGAACCGGGGAGCTGTTTTTT.

A few counts support this clonotype. CDR3 coding DNA: TGTGCCAGCAGGCGGAGGGACTTCCCGTCCACAGATACGCAGTATTTT. Its protein product is CASRRRDFPSTDTQYF. The V and J genes are TRBV12-3 or TRBV12-4 and TRBJ2-3; weak D call: TRBD2 (6 bases). Trimming left V 6 bases short and J 2 bases short, with 18 bases between. This CDR3 is 16 amino acids long.

Notes on this clonotype: A single base separates this from a much larger clone, so it may be a read error. V and J are TRBV7-3 and TRBJ2-7; 10 nucleotides align to TRBD2. CDR3 length: 14 residues. CDR1 SGHTA and CDR2 FQGTGA come from the germline V gene. Losses at the gene ends were 5 bases for V and 3 bases for J; bases not matched to a gene: 4. In nucleotides, the CDR3 is TGTGCCAGCAGCCCCGGGACTAGCGTCTACGAGCAGTACTTC. This sequence encodes CASSPGTSVYEQYF.

This clonotype was recorded a few times. This rearrangement joins TRBV20-1 to TRBJ2-7; D is perhaps TRBD1 or TRBD2 (5 bases each). Germline CDR1 DFQATT, CDR2 SNEGSKA (reference sequence). V was pared by 5 bases and J by 3 bases, with 14 bases between. The CDR3 runs to 13 residues. The CDR3 spells CSAPTGTVYEQYF. CDR3 DNA: TGCAGTGCTCCAACCGGGACGGTCTACGAGCAGTACTTC.

This clonotype showed up many times. This chain joins TRBV6-2 or TRBV6-3 and TRBJ2-7; maybe TRBD1 (5 bases). Trimming removed 0 bases at V and 2 bases at J, with 14 bases between. CDR1 MNHEY and CDR2 SVGEGT come from the germline V gene. The CDR3 sequence is 16 residues long. The CDR3 spells CASSYSLRELTYEQYF. The CDR3 nucleotides are TGTGCCAGCAGTTACTCCCTCAGGGAACTGACCTACGAGCAGTACTTC.

This clonotype was found a few times. The J gene is TRBJ2-1, the V gene TRBV10-3; 9 nucleotides line up with TRBD1. CDR3 size: 15 residues. V was pared by 2 bases and J by 3 bases, with 2 bases of the junction left unmatched. The germline V gene encodes CDR1 ENHRY and CDR2 SYGVKD. This CDR3 is CAISEGTGFYNEQFF. The CDR3 DNA reads as TGTGCCATCAGTGAGGGGACAGGGTTCTACAATGAGCAGTTCTTC.

A few counts support this clonotype. The chain recombines TRBV7-9 with TRBJ2-5, with D hard to call. V lost 2 bases, J lost 3 bases, and 10 bases lay in between. CDR3 length equals 14 residues. Germline V gene lookup returns CDR1 SEHNR and CDR2 FQNEAQ (reference sequence). This CDR3 reads CASSLRLMEETQYF. The CDR3 DNA follows: TGTGCCAGCAGCTTACGACTCATGGAAGAGACCCAGTACTTC. The variable domain in full, with the rest retrieved from reference TRBV7-9 and TRBJ2-5, is DTGVSQNPRHKITKRGQNVTFRCDPISEHNRLYWYRQTLGQGPEFLTYFQNEAQLEKSRLLSDRFSAERPKGSFSTLEIQRTEQGDSAMYLCASSLRLMEETQYFGPGTRLLVL.

This clonotype showed up many times. The chain joins TRBV5-1 to TRBJ2-5; 10 positions match TRBD2. The CDR3 sequence is 15 residues long. Trimming at V came to 0 bases and at J to 4 bases, leaving 3 bases not matched to a gene. CDR1 is SGHRS, CDR2 YFSETQ, per germline. The CDR3 DNA follows: TGCGCCAGCAGCTTGGGGACTAGCGGATCAGAGACCCAGTACTTC. As protein: CASSLGTSGSETQYF.

The genes are TRBV20-1 and TRBJ1-2; D unclear. The CDR3 runs 11 residues. Trimming left V 6 bases short and J 8 bases short, with 13 bases between. The V gene's germline CDR1 is DFQATT and CDR2 SNEGSKA (reference sequence). The CDR3 DNA follows: TGCAGTGCAGATAGGGTGGGGGGCTACACCTTC. Translation gives CSADRVGGYTF.

In this sample, this clonotype turned up a few times. Because the CDR3 is missing its conserved closing phenylalanine or tryptophan, this is likely a read error. The chain is built from TRBV3-1 and TRBJ2-3; D might be TRBD1 or TRBD2, each matching 5 bases. Trimming pared 4 bases from V and 5 bases from J, leaving 13 bases between. CDR3 length equals 14 residues. Germline CDR1 and CDR2: LGHDT and YNNKEL (reference sequence). This CDR3 reads CASSRGRRGDTQYS. CDR3 DNA sequence: TGTGCCAGCAGCCGGGGACGCCGCGGAGATACGCAGTATTCT.

The V and J genes are TRBV7-9 and TRBJ1-4; TRBD1 is a possible D gene (5 bases). V dropped 5 bases and J dropped 8 bases, with 12 bases sitting between them. This CDR3 has 13 amino acids. Germline-derived CDR1 and CDR2 are SEHNR and FQNEAQ (reference sequence). The DNA for the CDR3 is TGTGCCAGCAGCCGACAGCCCAGCGAAAAACTGTTTTTT. It specifies CASSRQPSEKLFF.

The chain carries TRBV5-1 and TRBJ2-5, with TRBD2 as a possible D gene (6 bases). V gave up 4 bases and J gave up 1 base, with 17 bases separating them. CDR3 length: 16 amino acids. The V gene's germline CDR1 is SGHRS and CDR2 YFSETQ. For the CDR3, the DNA is TGCGCCAGCAGCCCAACCCGGGACTCACTCCAAGAGACCCAGTACTTC. Residues: CASSPTRDSLQETQYF. Supplemented by reference TRBV5-1 and TRBJ2-5, the full variable domain reads KAGVTQTPRYLIKTRGQQVTLSCSPISGHRSVSWYQQTPGQGLQFLFEYFSETQRNKGNFPGRFSGRQFSNSRSEMNVSTLELGDSALYLCASSPTRDSLQETQYFGPGTRLLVL.